This T cell receptor (beta chain) was sequenced in a study of blood T cell repertoires in COVID-19 (dated by TCRdb to about 2020). Study-level background: Samples covering the acute and convalescent phases of COVID-19 were provided by collaborators in the United States, Italy and Spain. The material from the prospective study consisted of cDNA or gDNA derived from T cells, B-cell-depleted T cells, or PBMCs. Subjects who had been exposed to COVID-19, were actively infected with it, or had recovered from it provided the deeply sampled blood TCRbeta repertoires that made up the dataset. A freely available public database, intended as a resource for researchers studying the immune response to SARS-CoV-2, is where the repertoires were released. Samples were obtained from the ongoing ImmuneRACE study (first 160 participants) and from roughly 1,300 subjects provided by 6 global collaborators. A de-identified subject ID, COVID-19 status, age in years and sex were almost always included in the sample metadata. Where available, HLA class I and class II types were taken from metadata supplied by the sample provider and were not determined by assay-based typing. What the research found in general, with its limitations: The amount of clinical and demographic metadata varied by source and participant and was provided uncurated.

In the germline V gene (reference sequence), CDR1 corresponds to SEHNR and CDR2 to FQNEAQ. There are 13 amino acids in the CDR3, from cysteine to phenylalanine inclusive. Left in the record is the CDR3 DNA by itself, 39 bases read in frame from the first base. The V end loses 1 base and the J end loses 8 bases, and a stretch of 9 bases separates them. TCRbeta CDR3 regions were amplified from genomic DNA by means of the immunoSEQ Assay, a bias-controlled multiplex PCR. In the original analysis: The number of nucleated cells in each sample was estimated by amplification of reference gene primers within the assay. Sequence reads were collapsed and filtered to measure the absolute abundance of every unique TCRbeta CDR3 rearrangement. Productive Simpson clonality was computed per sample as the square root of Simpson's diversity index over productive rearrangements. As stored in TCRdb, this immuneACCESS dataset retains in-frame rearrangements with V and J assigned. A fraction of the clones does not appear; measured against another copy, unresolved V genes explain less than half of the discrepancy, and the remainder lacks a known reason. That table supplies the V and J calls and clone size; D and trimming were determined from the DNA. This sample has about 370,000 clones in its table, and approximately 88% of those were observed once. Approximately 3% of the sample comes from the top ten.

A note on this clone: No antigen is known for it. Qualities for individual bases were not recorded, and no much larger clone is one base off.

One collaborating source in Seattle enrolled patients during active infection and followed them longitudinally through the course of disease. Whole blood was collected in K2EDTA tubes by collaborating institutions according to the institutions' own protocols. For TCRbeta analysis, collaborators shipped samples as frozen whole blood, isolated PBMCs, or DNA extracted from either of those sample types. The sequenced sample was peripheral blood. The rearrangement joined TRBV7-9 to TRBJ2-1; the D gene remains uncertain. The receptor was isolated from a woman aged 25 to 39 with COVID-19, enrolled during active disease. The CDR3 reads CASSLGPGDEQFF. The nucleotide sequence reads as follows: TGTGCCAGCAGCTTAGGCCCCGGTGATGAGCAGTTCTTC.